Listed below are T cell receptor beta chains from one sample, sequenced in a study of blood T cells in healthy people across ages. TCRdb re-derived calls from the 5' RACE reads in MiXCR, one entry per CDR3 protein. The sample includes 1,500,000 or so distinct CDR3 sequences, about 42% seen only once; the top ten take around 4%. Sequenced: blood. The receptors derive from a woman aged 18 to 35 in good health. Each CDR3 is given with its conserved first and last residue. Fields, in order: clone size, V gene, J gene, D gene, CDR3 protein, CDR3 DNA. The D gene is left open where the match is weak. Clone size, where shown, is once, few, many, or a class for clones that have expanded.

>-|TRBV27|TRBJ1-2|-
CASSLDGSGYYGYTF
TGTGCCAGCAGTTTAGATGGTTCGGGGTACTATGGCTACACCTTC
>-|TRBV15|TRBJ1-4|-
CATSWTATNEKLFF
TGTGCCACCAGCTGGACGGCAACTAATGAAAAACTGTTTTTT
>-|TRBV12-5|TRBJ1-1|-
CASGTGSGAGYTEAFF
TGTGCTAGTGGTACCGGATCAGGGGCAGGATACACTGAAGCTTTCTTT
>-|TRBV10-3|TRBJ1-2|-
CAISKSDTRGYTF
TGTGCCATCAGTAAGTCGGACACGCGGGGCTACACCTTC
>many|TRBV29-1|TRBJ2-1|-
CSVLDSVRFNEQFF
TGCAGCGTTTTGGACTCCGTTCGGTTCAATGAGCAGTTCTTC
>few|TRBV9|TRBJ1-1|-
CASSPRQRLGTEAFF
TGTGCCAGCAGCCCTCGACAAAGGTTGGGTACTGAAGCTTTCTTT
>-|TRBV25-1|TRBJ1-1|TRBD1
CASSEYRYGTGGDSTEAFF
TGTGCCAGCAGTGAATATCGTTATGGGACAGGGGGCGATTCCACTGAAGCTTTCTTT
>-|TRBV18|TRBJ1-6|-
CASSPGQALNSPLHF
TGTGCCAGCTCACCCGGGCAGGCTCTTAATTCACCCCTCCACTTT
>few|TRBV12-3/TRBV12-4|TRBJ1-2|-
CASSPGLIATNYGYTF
TGTGCCAGCAGTCCGGGACTGATTGCAACTAACTATGGCTACACCTTC
>-|TRBV5-1|TRBJ2-7|-
CASRPGVPETIYEQYF
TGCGCCAGCAGACCCGGAGTACCGGAGACTATCTACGAGCAGTACTTC
>-|TRBV25-1|TRBJ1-2|-
CASSESAACGYTF
TGTGCCAGCAGTGAATCGGCAGCCTGTGGCTACACCTTC
>-|TRBV7-8|TRBJ1-5|TRBD1
CASSPGPGQGSQPQHF
TGTGCCAGCAGCCCGGGCCCAGGACAGGGTAGCCAGCCCCAGCATTTT
>few|TRBV5-1|TRBJ2-2|TRBD1
CASSFNRGKNTGELFF
TGCGCCAGCAGCTTCAACAGGGGCAAAAACACCGGGGAGCTGTTTTTT
>-|TRBV28|TRBJ1-2|-
CASSLYYRTDGYTF
TGTGCCAGCAGTTTATATTACAGAACGGATGGCTACACCTTC
>few|TRBV4-3|TRBJ2-7|TRBD2
CASSQEVPRFSGSIGYEQYF
TGCGCCAGCAGCCAAGAAGTCCCGAGGTTTAGCGGGAGCATTGGGTACGAGCAGTACTTC
>-|TRBV6-5|TRBJ1-2|-
CASSYSNSALYGYTF
TGTGCCAGCAGTTACTCGAATTCGGCCCTATATGGCTACACCTTC
>-|TRBV27|TRBJ2-1|-
CASSLSWVARGEQFF
TGTGCCAGCAGTTTATCGTGGGTAGCGCGGGGTGAGCAGTTCTTC
>-|TRBV4-3|TRBJ1-1|-
CASSQAPGHLNTEAFF
TGCGCCAGCAGCCAAGCACCGGGGCACCTGAACACTGAAGCTTTCTTT
>few|TRBV29-1|TRBJ1-2|-
CSVAAGTTRGYTF
TGCAGCGTTGCAGCCGGGACAACCCGTGGCTACACCTTC
>-|TRBV19|TRBJ2-1|TRBD2
CAGSPGLVGGPLVHEQFF
TGTGCCGGTAGTCCTGGACTAGTGGGAGGGCCTTTGGTCCATGAGCAGTTCTTC
>-|TRBV2|TRBJ2-7|TRBD2
CAGKSGGVSYEQYF
TGTGCCGGCAAAAGCGGGGGGGTGTCCTACGAGCAGTACTTC
>-|TRBV29-1|TRBJ1-1|-
CNVGTVWTEAFF
TGCAACGTAGGGACCGTGTGGACTGAAGCTTTCTTT
>few|TRBV20-1|TRBJ2-7|-
CSAREYRDEQYF
TGCAGTGCTAGAGAGTATCGGGACGAGCAGTACTTC
>-|TRBV14|TRBJ1-4|-
CASSQPGGGLFF
TGTGCCAGCAGCCAGCCGGGAGGGGGGCTGTTTTTT
>-|TRBV25-1|TRBJ2-1|-
CASTGRVGNEQFF
TGTGCCAGCACCGGGAGAGTAGGCAATGAGCAGTTCTTC
>-|TRBV7-2|TRBJ2-1|TRBD2
CASSLGGTSGKDEQFF
TGTGCCAGCAGCCTTGGTGGAACTAGCGGTAAAGATGAGCAGTTCTTC
>once|TRBV6-2/TRBV6-3|TRBJ2-5|-
CASSPTVVETQYF
TGTGCCAGCAGTCCAACAGTTGTGGAGACCCAGTACTTC
>few|TRBV5-6|TRBJ1-1|TRBD1
CASSFRQGSNEAFF
TGTGCCAGCAGCTTCCGACAGGGATCAAATGAAGCTTTCTTT
>-|TRBV7-9|TRBJ1-5|-
CASSLGGAGRQPQHF
TGTGCCAGCAGCTTAGGAGGGGCAGGGAGACAGCCCCAGCATTTT
>few|TRBV15|TRBJ2-7|-
CATSPNRAHEQYF
TGTGCCACCAGCCCAAACCGGGCACACGAGCAGTACTTC
>-|TRBV11-2|TRBJ1-2|-
CASSLNYVYGYTF
TGTGCCAGCAGCTTAAACTATGTCTATGGCTACACCTTC
>-|TRBV20-1|TRBJ1-1|TRBD1
CSATPGQGFGTEAFF
TGCAGTGCTACGCCGGGACAGGGATTCGGCACTGAAGCTTTCTTT
>-|TRBV2|TRBJ1-4|-
CASSEGRINEKLFF
TGTGCCAGCAGTGAAGGTCGGATTAATGAAAAACTGTTTTTT
>-|TRBV5-5|TRBJ1-2|-
CASSPSYYGYTF
TGTGCCAGCAGCCCCTCCTACTATGGCTACACCTTC
>-|TRBV15|TRBJ1-5|TRBD1
CATSREGTANQPQHF
TGTGCCACCAGCAGAGAAGGGACAGCCAATCAGCCCCAGCATTTT
>few|TRBV4-1|TRBJ2-1|-
CASSQDPMGDEQFF
TGCGCCAGCAGCCAAGATCCGATGGGAGATGAGCAGTTCTTC
>few|TRBV5-1|TRBJ1-6|-
CASSYSDRGNSPLHF
TGCGCCAGCAGTTATTCGGACCGGGGGAATTCACCCCTCCACTTT
>-|TRBV29-1|TRBJ2-7|TRBD1
CTAGQGKYEQYF
TGCACCGCTGGACAGGGGAAGTACGAGCAGTACTTC
>-|TRBV7-2|TRBJ2-5|TRBD2
CASRARLAGKETQYF
TGTGCCAGCAGAGCCAGACTAGCGGGGAAAGAGACCCAGTACTTC
>-|TRBV5-1|TRBJ2-7|-
CASSLEGGTGTYEQYF
TGCGCCAGCAGCTTAGAGGGGGGGACAGGTACCTACGAGCAGTACTTC
>-|TRBV4-1|TRBJ2-1|-
CASSPVQALHYNEQFF
TGCGCCAGCAGCCCAGTACAGGCACTCCACTACAATGAGCAGTTCTTC
>-|TRBV7-2|TRBJ1-3|-
CASSLGGTTGNTIYF
TGTGCCAGCAGCTTAGGCGGGACGACTGGAAACACCATATATTTT
>-|TRBV20-1|TRBJ2-3|-
CSAAPVSASTDTQYF
TGCAGTGCTGCCCCCGTGAGCGCAAGCACAGATACGCAGTATTTT
>-|TRBV12-3/TRBV12-4|TRBJ2-7|TRBD2
CASRLAGDNDEQYF
TGTGCCAGCAGATTAGCGGGGGACAACGACGAGCAGTACTTC
>few|TRBV20-1|TRBJ1-6|TRBD1
CSARVPPRDRNSPLHF
TGCAGTGCTAGAGTTCCCCCCCGGGACAGAAATTCACCCCTCCACTTT